The rows below give T cell receptor beta chains drawn from one sample of a study of blood T cell repertoires in COVID-19. Here immunoSEQ multiplex PCR was the method, and the copy in TCRdb shows in-frame clones only, minus some. The sample lists around 89,000 clones, around 72% occurring once. Sequenced input: peripheral blood. Receptors were obtained from a woman of 80 years or more with acute or convalescent COVID-19. CDR3s include the opening cysteine and the closing phenylalanine or tryptophan. The order of the fields is clone size, J gene, D gene, V gene, CDR3 protein, CDR3 DNA. The D gene is left open where the match is weak. The size entry is marked missing in some rows and otherwise reads once, few, many or a size class.

abundance: few
j_gene: TRBJ1-3
d_gene: .
v_gene: TRBV5-1
CDR3aa: CASSEGGGDAGNTIYF
CDR3nt: TGCGCCAGCAGCGAGGGAGGGGGAGACGCTGGAAACACCATATATTTT

abundance: .
j_gene: TRBJ2-7
d_gene: TRBD1
v_gene: TRBV30
CDR3aa: CAWSPPGQGQYF
CDR3nt: TGTGCCTGGAGTCCTCCCGGACAGGGCCAGTACTTC

abundance: .
j_gene: TRBJ2-5
d_gene: .
v_gene: TRBV18
CDR3aa: CASSPTTGEETQYF
CDR3nt: TGTGCCAGCTCACCCACGACGGGGGAAGAGACCCAGTACTTC

abundance: few
j_gene: TRBJ1-1
d_gene: TRBD1
v_gene: TRBV3-1/TRBV3-2
CDR3aa: CASSRGGTGGADTEAFF
CDR3nt: TGTGCCAGCAGCCGCGGGGGGACAGGGGGCGCGGACACTGAAGCTTTCTTT

abundance: few
j_gene: TRBJ2-7
d_gene: .
v_gene: TRBV7-2
CDR3aa: CASSKRQSGVHEQYF
CDR3nt: TGTGCCAGCAGCAAAAGGCAGTCGGGGGTACACGAGCAGTACTTC

abundance: .
j_gene: TRBJ1-3
d_gene: .
v_gene: TRBV5-1
CDR3aa: CASRTDGSGNTIYF
CDR3nt: TGCGCCAGCAGAACCGACGGGAGCGGAAACACCATATATTTT

abundance: .
j_gene: TRBJ2-1
d_gene: TRBD2
v_gene: TRBV10-3
CDR3aa: CAIGERGGDEQFF
CDR3nt: TGTGCCATCGGTGAGCGGGGGGGGGATGAGCAGTTCTTC

abundance: .
j_gene: TRBJ2-3
d_gene: TRBD1
v_gene: TRBV27
CDR3aa: CASSLIGTGASYF
CDR3nt: TGTGCCAGCAGTTTAATAGGGACAGGGGCGTCGTATTTT

abundance: few
j_gene: TRBJ1-2
d_gene: .
v_gene: TRBV18
CDR3aa: CASSPGQTNYGYTF
CDR3nt: TGTGCCAGCTCACCAGGCCAGACTAACTATGGCTACACCTTC

abundance: .
j_gene: TRBJ1-5
d_gene: TRBD1
v_gene: TRBV6-5
CDR3aa: CASRTLTGGSQPQHF
CDR3nt: TGTGCCAGCAGGACATTGACAGGGGGTTCGCAGCCCCAGCATTTT

abundance: .
j_gene: TRBJ2-3
d_gene: TRBD1
v_gene: TRBV25-1
CDR3aa: CASTPGQGARYF
CDR3nt: TGTGCCAGCACCCCGGGACAGGGGGCGAGGTATTTT

abundance: .
j_gene: TRBJ1-4
d_gene: .
v_gene: TRBV12-3/TRBV12-4
CDR3aa: CASSGERGEKLFF
CDR3nt: TGTGCCAGCAGCGGGGAAAGAGGTGAAAAACTGTTTTTT

abundance: .
j_gene: TRBJ1-6
d_gene: .
v_gene: TRBV6-5
CDR3aa: CASSPAGGNSPLHF
CDR3nt: TGTGCCAGCAGCCCCGCGGGTGGTAATTCACCCCTCCACTTT

abundance: .
j_gene: TRBJ1-1
d_gene: .
v_gene: TRBV7-2
CDR3aa: CASSLDVRVRGTEAFF
CDR3nt: TGTGCCAGCAGCTTAGACGTTAGGGTTCGGGGAACTGAAGCTTTCTTT

abundance: .
j_gene: TRBJ2-1
d_gene: .
v_gene: TRBV20-1
CDR3aa: CSASPDNEQFF
CDR3nt: TGCAGTGCTAGTCCAGACAATGAGCAGTTCTTC

abundance: .
j_gene: TRBJ1-4
d_gene: TRBD1
v_gene: TRBV5-5
CDR3aa: CASSWGQGAVGEKLFF
CDR3nt: TGTGCCAGCAGCTGGGGACAGGGGGCGGTAGGTGAAAAACTGTTTTTT

abundance: few
j_gene: TRBJ1-5
d_gene: .
v_gene: TRBV19
CDR3aa: CASSILGLGGNQPQHF
CDR3nt: TGTGCCAGTAGTATTCTAGGACTGGGCGGGAATCAGCCCCAGCATTTT